Listed below are T cell receptor beta chains from one sample, sequenced in a study of regulatory T cells in long-lasting Graves disease. TCRdb recomputed calls from the multiplex PCR reads with MiXCR, one row per CDR3 protein. This sample has roughly 350,000 distinct CDR3 sequences; around 17% occur once, and the top ten carry roughly 27%. The data also belong to a second study, concerning T cells in Graves' hyperthyroidism and ophthalmopathy.

The sample here was peripheral blood mononuclear cells (PBMCs), taken at new diagnosis, from a patient treated with antithyroid drugs. The receptors originated from a man in his forties or fifties with Graves disease. Each CDR3 is given with its conserved first and last residue. The order of the fields is clone size, V gene, D gene, J gene, CDR3 DNA, CDR3 protein. D genes are given only for firm matches. The size entry is marked missing in some rows and otherwise reads once, few, many or a size class.

few	TRBV6-1	TRBD2	TRBJ2-1	TGTGCCTCTAGGGCTAGCGGATCCTACAATGAGCAGTTCTTC	CASRASGSYNEQFF
many	TRBV2	TRBD1	TRBJ1-5	TGTGCCAGCAGTCCCCAGACAGGGGGGAATCAGCCCCAGCATTTT	CASSPQTGGNQPQHF
few	TRBV4-1	-	TRBJ1-6	TGCGCCAGCAGCCGAATACAGGAGCATAATTCACCCCTCCACTTT	CASSRIQEHNSPLHF
-	TRBV4-1	-	TRBJ1-4	TGCGCCAGCAGCCAAGACCCGGGCCGGAAACTGTTTTTT	CASSQDPGRKLFF
few	TRBV29-1	-	TRBJ2-5	TGCAGTGCTAAAGATTTTTCGGGCAGGGACGGAGAGACCCAGTACTTC	CSAKDFSGRDGETQYF
-	TRBV7-2	TRBD2	TRBJ2-3	TGTGCCAGCAGCATCTCTAGCGGGGGTCCATCCGATACGCAGTATTTT	CASSISSGGPSDTQYF
-	TRBV4-1	TRBD1	TRBJ2-7	TGCGCCAGCAGCCAATCCGACAGGGTGCAGTACTTC	CASSQSDRVQYF
many	TRBV2	-	TRBJ2-3	TGTGCCAGCATCCGGCGGGAAGATACGCAGTATTTT	CASIRREDTQYF
-	TRBV12-3/TRBV12-4	-	TRBJ2-1	TGTGCCAGCAGTTGGGGGGGGCTACCTAGCTCCTACAATGAGCAGTTCTTC	CASSWGGLPSSYNEQFF
many	TRBV10-2	-	TRBJ2-5	TGCGCCAGCAGTCTAGTCGGGCGGTACCAAGAGACCCAGTACTTC	CASSLVGRYQETQYF
few	TRBV4-1	-	TRBJ2-2	TGCGCCAGCAGCCAAGCCTTTACCCGTTCCGGGGAGCTGTTTTTT	CASSQAFTRSGELFF
large	TRBV4-1	-	TRBJ2-5	TGTGCCAGCAGCCAAGCCCTCTTAGGCGGGGTCCAAGAGACCCAGTACTTC	CASSQALLGGVQETQYF
many	TRBV5-6	-	TRBJ2-7	TGTGCCAGCAGCTGGGCAGGGACCTACGAGCAGTACTTC	CASSWAGTYEQYF
many	TRBV3-1	TRBD2	TRBJ2-7	TGTGCCAGCAGCCCTAGCGGGGGAACATCCTACGAGCAGTACTTC	CASSPSGGTSYEQYF
many	TRBV7-9	TRBD2	TRBJ2-7	TGTGCCAGCAGCTTAGGGAGCGGGGGGAGCTCCTACGAGCAGTACTTC	CASSLGSGGSSYEQYF
many	TRBV6-2/TRBV6-3	TRBD1	TRBJ1-5	TGTGCCAGCAGGGACAGGACCAATCAGCCCCAGCATTTT	CASRDRTNQPQHF
many	TRBV27	-	TRBJ2-1	TGTGCCAGCAGTGCAGGGAATGAGCAGTTCTTC	CASSAGNEQFF
few	TRBV30	TRBD1	TRBJ1-5	TGTGCCTGGAGCTACAGGGGATACCGGCAGCCCCAGCATTTT	CAWSYRGYRQPQHF
-	TRBV5-1	-	TRBJ1-4	TGCGCCAGCAGCTTGGTATCTGGGGCTAATGAAAAACTGTTTTTT	CASSLVSGANEKLFF
-	TRBV5-5	-	TRBJ2-7	TGTGCCAGCAGCTTGAGAGGCATTACCTACGAGCAGTACTTC	CASSLRGITYEQYF
-	TRBV9	-	TRBJ1-3	TGTGCCAGCAGCGTAGAGGGGGGTCTGGAAAACTCTGGAAACACCATATATTTT	CASSVEGGLENSGNTIYF
many	TRBV20-1	-	TRBJ1-2	TGCAGTGCTAGATCCAGGATTAACTATGGCTACACCTTC	CSARSRINYGYTF
many	TRBV28	-	TRBJ2-3	TGTGCCAGCAGTTTATTTTATAAGGCAGGGTCAGATACGCAGTATTTT	CASSLFYKAGSDTQYF
many	TRBV7-2	-	TRBJ2-1	TGTGCCAGCAGCTTGGGCGGGACCTCCTACAATGAGCAGTTCTTC	CASSLGGTSYNEQFF
many	TRBV5-1	-	TRBJ2-3	TGCGCCAGCAGCTTGGAGGGCACCAACACAGATACGCAGTATTTT	CASSLEGTNTDTQYF
-	TRBV10-3	-	TRBJ1-5	TGTGCCATCAGTAGGGCCCAGGGCCAGCCCCAGCATTTT	CAISRAQGQPQHF
-	TRBV5-1	-	TRBJ2-7	TGCGCCAGCAGCTTTGCTCACAGGGTCGAGCAGTACTTC	CASSFAHRVEQYF
many	TRBV7-7	-	TRBJ2-5	TGTGCCAGCAGTCCAGATCCTATCGGGACCCAGTACTTC	CASSPDPIGTQYF
-	TRBV12-3/TRBV12-4	-	TRBJ2-3	TGTGCCAGCAGTTTACAGTGGGACAGCACAGATACGCAGTATTTT	CASSLQWDSTDTQYF
-	TRBV10-3	-	TRBJ2-1	TGTGCCATCAGTGCCGGGACTTACAATGAGCAGTTCTTC	CAISAGTYNEQFF
many	TRBV20-1	TRBD1	TRBJ2-1	TGCAGTGCCAGGCGGACAGGCTATGCCTACAATGAGCAGTTCTTC	CSARRTGYAYNEQFF
many	TRBV7-8	-	TRBJ1-1	TGTGCCAGCAGCTTAGAGTCACGCCCGTTGAACACTGAAGCTTTCTTT	CASSLESRPLNTEAFF
many	TRBV10-3	TRBD1	TRBJ2-2	TGTGCCATCAGACAGGGGGCAGGCACCGGGGAGCTGTTTTTT	CAIRQGAGTGELFF
-	TRBV6-1	-	TRBJ2-6	TGTGCCAGCAAACACCGGACGGAGTACCTACCCTCTGGGGCCAACGTCCTGACTTTC	CASKHRTEYLPSGANVLTF
many	TRBV18	-	TRBJ1-5	TGTGCCAGCTCCCCCCGGGGATCGATCAATCAGCCCCAGCATTTT	CASSPRGSINQPQHF
-	TRBV6-5	-	TRBJ2-7	TGTGCCAGCAGTTCTAAGGGGCGCTGGGAGCAGTACTTC	CASSSKGRWEQYF
few	TRBV11-3	-	TRBJ2-7	TGTGCCAGCAGCTTATCTTCGAGCTCCTACGAGCAGTACTTC	CASSLSSSSYEQYF
many	TRBV15	-	TRBJ2-7	TGTGCCACCAGCAGAGTAGGGGGGTCCTACGAGCAGTACTTC	CATSRVGGSYEQYF
few	TRBV20-1	TRBD2	TRBJ2-1	TGCAGTGCTATATTTGGGACTACCGGTGAGCAGTTCTTC	CSAIFGTTGEQFF
many	TRBV20-1	-	TRBJ2-2	TGCAGTGCTAGGGACTCGCGGCTAGCAGGCACCGGGGAGCTGTTTTTT	CSARDSRLAGTGELFF
-	TRBV6-2/TRBV6-3	TRBD1	TRBJ2-3	TGTGCCAGCAGTGAAGTGGGACAGGGGGCGTTCCCTACAGATACGCAGTATTTT	CASSEVGQGAFPTDTQYF
many	TRBV27	-	TRBJ2-1	TGTGCCAGCACTCCGGGACCCATGATCAATGAGCAGTTCTTC	CASTPGPMINEQFF
many	TRBV20-1	-	TRBJ1-1	TGCAGTGCTCATTCGACAGCCATGAACACTGAAGCTTTCTTT	CSAHSTAMNTEAFF
few	TRBV5-1	-	TRBJ1-4	TGCGCCAGCAGGCAAGAGGGGTATGAAAAACTGTTTTTT	CASRQEGYEKLFF
few	TRBV7-9	-	TRBJ2-5	TGTGCCAGCAGCTTAGTGACTGCCGAAGAGACCCAGTACTTC	CASSLVTAEETQYF
many	TRBV28	-	TRBJ2-3	TGTGCCAGCAGTTTTGGCTCCAGCACAGATACGCAGTATTTT	CASSFGSSTDTQYF
many	TRBV7-9	TRBD1	TRBJ2-7	TGTGCCAGCAGCTCGGGACAGGGGGGCCCCTCCTACGAGCAGTACTTC	CASSSGQGGPSYEQYF
many	TRBV7-7	-	TRBJ2-7	TGTGCCAGCAGCTTAGCGCCTCACTCCTACGAGCAGTACTTC	CASSLAPHSYEQYF
-	TRBV7-9	-	TRBJ2-7	TGTGCCAGCAGCGACCGACGGAGCTCCTACGAGCAGTACTTC	CASSDRRSSYEQYF
many	TRBV7-2	-	TRBJ1-6	TGTGCCAGCAGCTTAGCATCGGGGGGCTCACCCCTCCACTTT	CASSLASGGSPLHF
few	TRBV6-1	TRBD1	TRBJ1-5	TGTGCCATCAGATCGGACAGGGCGAGCAATCAGCCCCAGCATTTT	CAIRSDRASNQPQHF
many	TRBV7-2	-	TRBJ1-1	TGTGCCAGCAGCTTAGTAAACACTGAAGCTTTCTTT	CASSLVNTEAFF
-	TRBV28	TRBD2	TRBJ2-1	TGTGCCAGCAGTTTATTACTAGCGGGAAGGAATGAGCAGTTCTTC	CASSLLLAGRNEQFF
-	TRBV10-1	TRBD2	TRBJ2-1	TGCGCCAGCAGTGAGTTAGCGGGGGCACTCAATGAGCAGTTCTTC	CASSELAGALNEQFF
-	TRBV19	-	TRBJ2-1	TGTGCCAGTACACACGGTAATGAGCAGTTCTTC	CASTHGNEQFF
few	TRBV5-1	-	TRBJ2-5	TGCGCCAGCAGCTTGGTGGGGGGCTCTAAGACCCAGTACTTC	CASSLVGGSKTQYF
many	TRBV28	-	TRBJ1-4	TGTGCCAGCAGTTTAGCGGGGGTAACTAATGAAAAACTGTTTTTT	CASSLAGVTNEKLFF
many	TRBV6-2/TRBV6-3	TRBD1	TRBJ2-7	TGTGCCAGCAGTTACCAAGACAGGGGATACGAGCAGTACTTC	CASSYQDRGYEQYF
many	TRBV4-3	TRBD1	TRBJ2-7	TGCGCCAGCAGCCATGACAGGGGCTACGAGCAGTACTTC	CASSHDRGYEQYF
many	TRBV20-1	-	TRBJ2-3	TGCAGTGCTGAAACGGTCCCCGGACTCCACGGGGATACGCAGTATTTT	CSAETVPGLHGDTQYF